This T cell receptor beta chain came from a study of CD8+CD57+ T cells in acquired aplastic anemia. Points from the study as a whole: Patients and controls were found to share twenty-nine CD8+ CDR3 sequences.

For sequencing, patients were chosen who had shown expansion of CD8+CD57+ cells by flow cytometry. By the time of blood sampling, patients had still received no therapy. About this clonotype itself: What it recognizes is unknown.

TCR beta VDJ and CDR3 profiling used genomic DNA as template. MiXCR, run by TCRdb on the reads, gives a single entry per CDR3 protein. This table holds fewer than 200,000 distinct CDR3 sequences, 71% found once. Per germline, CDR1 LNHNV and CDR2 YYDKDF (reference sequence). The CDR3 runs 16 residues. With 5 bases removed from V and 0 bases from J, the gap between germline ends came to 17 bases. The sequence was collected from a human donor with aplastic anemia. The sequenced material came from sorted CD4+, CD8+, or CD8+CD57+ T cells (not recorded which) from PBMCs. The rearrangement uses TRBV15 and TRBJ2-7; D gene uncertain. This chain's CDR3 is CATSGVVGRLSYEQYF. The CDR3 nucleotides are TGTGCCACCAGCGGGGTGGTGGGCCGACTCTCCTACGAGCAGTACTTC.